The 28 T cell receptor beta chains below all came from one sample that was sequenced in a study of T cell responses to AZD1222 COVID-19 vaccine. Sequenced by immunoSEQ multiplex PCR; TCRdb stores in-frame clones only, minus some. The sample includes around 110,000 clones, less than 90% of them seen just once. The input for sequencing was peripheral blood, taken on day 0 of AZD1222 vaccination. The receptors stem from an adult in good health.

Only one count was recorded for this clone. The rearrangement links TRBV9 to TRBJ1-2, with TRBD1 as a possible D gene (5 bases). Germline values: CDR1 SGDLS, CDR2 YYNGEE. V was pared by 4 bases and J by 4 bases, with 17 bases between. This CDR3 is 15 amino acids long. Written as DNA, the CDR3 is TGTGCCAGCAGCCTAGGGGCCAGGGCCCCCTATGGCTACACCTTC. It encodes CASSLGARAPYGYTF.

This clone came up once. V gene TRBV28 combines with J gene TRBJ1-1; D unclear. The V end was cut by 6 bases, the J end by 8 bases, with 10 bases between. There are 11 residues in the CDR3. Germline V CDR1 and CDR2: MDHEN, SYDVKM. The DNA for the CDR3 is TGTGCCAGCAGGATCAGGTTCGAAGCTTTCTTT. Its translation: CASRIRFEAFF.

The CDR3 region has the DNA TGTGCCAGCAGCCAAGTGGGGGGACAGGGCTGGAACACTGAAGCTTTCTTT. Amino acids: CASSQVGGQGWNTEAFF. J is TRBJ1-1 and V is TRBV14, with 9 bases lining up with TRBD1. The CDR3 is 17 residues long. With V trimmed by 1 base and J by 1 base, 7 bases remained unmatched. The germline V gene encodes CDR1 SGHDN and CDR2 FVKESK.

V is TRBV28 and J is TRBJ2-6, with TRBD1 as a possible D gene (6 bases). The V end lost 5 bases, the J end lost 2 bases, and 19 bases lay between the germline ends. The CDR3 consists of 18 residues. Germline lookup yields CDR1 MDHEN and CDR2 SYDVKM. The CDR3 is CASSPRGRVLPGANVLTF. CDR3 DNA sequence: TGTGCCAGCAGTCCCAGGGGTAGGGTTTTACCTGGGGCCAACGTCCTGACTTTC.

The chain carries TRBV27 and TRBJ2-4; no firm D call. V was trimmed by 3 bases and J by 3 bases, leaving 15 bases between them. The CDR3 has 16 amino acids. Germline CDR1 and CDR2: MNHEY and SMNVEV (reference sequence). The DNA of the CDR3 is TGTGCCAGCAGTTTCCGGCAGGATCTTGGCAAAAACATTCAGTACTTC. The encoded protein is CASSFRQDLGKNIQYF.

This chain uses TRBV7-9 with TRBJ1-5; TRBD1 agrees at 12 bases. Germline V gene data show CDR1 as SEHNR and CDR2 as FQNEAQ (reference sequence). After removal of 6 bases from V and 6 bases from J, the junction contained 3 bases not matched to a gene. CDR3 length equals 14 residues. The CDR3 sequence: CASSGTGGFQPQHF. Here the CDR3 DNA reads TGTGCCAGCAGTGGGACAGGGGGCTTTCAGCCCCAGCATTTT.

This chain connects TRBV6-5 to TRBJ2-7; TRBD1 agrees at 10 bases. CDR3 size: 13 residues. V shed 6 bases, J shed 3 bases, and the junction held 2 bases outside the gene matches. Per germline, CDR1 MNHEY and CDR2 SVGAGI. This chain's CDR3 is CASRTGGIYEQYF. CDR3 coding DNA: TGTGCCAGCAGGACAGGGGGCATCTACGAGCAGTACTTC.

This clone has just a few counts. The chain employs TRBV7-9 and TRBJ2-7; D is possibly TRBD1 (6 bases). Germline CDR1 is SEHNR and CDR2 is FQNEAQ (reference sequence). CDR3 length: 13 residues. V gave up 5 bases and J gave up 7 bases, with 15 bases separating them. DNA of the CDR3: TGTGCCAGCAGCCCAAGACAGGACGGGGAGCAGTACTTC. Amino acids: CASSPRQDGEQYF.

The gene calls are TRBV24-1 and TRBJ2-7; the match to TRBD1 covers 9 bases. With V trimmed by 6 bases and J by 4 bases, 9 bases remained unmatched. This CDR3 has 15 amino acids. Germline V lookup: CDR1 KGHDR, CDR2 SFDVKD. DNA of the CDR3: TGTGCCACCAGTAGCAACCGGGACAGGGTTTACGAGCAGTACTTC. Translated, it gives CATSSNRDRVYEQYF.

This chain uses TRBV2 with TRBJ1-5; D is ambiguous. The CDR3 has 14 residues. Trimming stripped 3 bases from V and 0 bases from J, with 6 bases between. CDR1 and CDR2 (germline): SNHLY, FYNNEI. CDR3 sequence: CASSDQNSNQPQHF. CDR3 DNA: TGTGCCAGCAGTGACCAAAATAGCAATCAGCCCCAGCATTTT.

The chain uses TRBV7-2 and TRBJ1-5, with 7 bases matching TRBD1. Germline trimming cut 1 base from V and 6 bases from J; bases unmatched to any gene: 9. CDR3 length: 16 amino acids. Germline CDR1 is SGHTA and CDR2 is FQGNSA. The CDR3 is CASSLVGGGGGQPQHF. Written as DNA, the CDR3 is TGTGCCAGCAGCTTAGTAGGAGGGGGCGGGGGTCAGCCCCAGCATTTT.

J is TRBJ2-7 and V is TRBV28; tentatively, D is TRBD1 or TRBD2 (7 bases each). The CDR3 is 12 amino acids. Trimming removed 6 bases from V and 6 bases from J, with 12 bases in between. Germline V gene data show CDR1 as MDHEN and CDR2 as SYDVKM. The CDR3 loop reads CASSQGGFEQYF. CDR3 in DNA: TGTGCCAGCAGCCAGGGGGGGTTCGAGCAGTACTTC.

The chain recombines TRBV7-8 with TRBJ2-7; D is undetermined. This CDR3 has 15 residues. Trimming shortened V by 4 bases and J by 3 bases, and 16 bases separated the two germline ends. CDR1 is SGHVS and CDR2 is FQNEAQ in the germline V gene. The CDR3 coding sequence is TGTGCCAGCAGCTCTCAAAACATAGCACTCTACGAGCAGTACTTC. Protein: CASSSQNIALYEQYF. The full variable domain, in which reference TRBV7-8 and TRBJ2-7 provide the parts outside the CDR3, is GAGVSQSPRYKVAKRGQDVALRCDPISGHVSLFWYQQALGQGPEFLTYFQNEAQLDKSGLPSDRFFAERPEGSVSTLKIQRTQQEDSAVYLCASSSQNIALYEQYFGPGTRLTVT.

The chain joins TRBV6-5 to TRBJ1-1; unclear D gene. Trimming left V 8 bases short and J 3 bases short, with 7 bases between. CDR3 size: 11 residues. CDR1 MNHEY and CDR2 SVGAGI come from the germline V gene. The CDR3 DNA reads TGTGCCAGCCGGTCCCACACTGAAGCTTTCTTT. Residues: CASRSHTEAFF.

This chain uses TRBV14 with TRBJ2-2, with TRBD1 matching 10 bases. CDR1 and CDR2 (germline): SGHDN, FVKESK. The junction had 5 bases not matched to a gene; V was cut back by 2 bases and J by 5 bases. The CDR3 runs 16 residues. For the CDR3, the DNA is TGTGCCAGCAGCCAATTCCGGGACAGGGGTACCGGGGAGCTGTTTTTT. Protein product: CASSQFRDRGTGELFF. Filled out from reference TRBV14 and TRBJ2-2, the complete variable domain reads EAGVTQFPSHSVIEKGQTVTLRCDPISGHDNLYWYRRVMGKEIKFLLHFVKESKQDESGMPNNRFLAERTGGTYSTLKVQPAELEDSGVYFCASSQFRDRGTGELFFGEGSRLTVL.

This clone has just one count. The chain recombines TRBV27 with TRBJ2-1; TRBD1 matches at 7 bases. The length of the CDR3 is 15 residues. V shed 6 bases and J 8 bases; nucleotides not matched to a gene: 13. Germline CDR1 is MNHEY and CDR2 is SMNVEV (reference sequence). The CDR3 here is CASSPQEQGIDEQFF. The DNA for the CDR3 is TGTGCCAGCAGCCCACAAGAACAGGGGATCGATGAGCAGTTCTTC.

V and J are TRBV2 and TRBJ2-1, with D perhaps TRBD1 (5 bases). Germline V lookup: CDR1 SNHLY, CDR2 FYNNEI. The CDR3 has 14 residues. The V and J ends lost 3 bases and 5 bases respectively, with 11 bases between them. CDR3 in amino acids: CASSDGALNNEQFF. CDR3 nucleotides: TGTGCCAGCAGTGATGGGGCACTAAACAATGAGCAGTTCTTC.

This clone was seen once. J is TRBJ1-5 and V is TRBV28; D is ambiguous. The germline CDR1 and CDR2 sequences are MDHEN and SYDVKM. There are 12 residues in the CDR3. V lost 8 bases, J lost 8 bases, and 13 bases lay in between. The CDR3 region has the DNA TGTGCCAGCGGCTTGGAGGGAAAGCCCCAGCATTTT. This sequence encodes CASGLEGKPQHF.

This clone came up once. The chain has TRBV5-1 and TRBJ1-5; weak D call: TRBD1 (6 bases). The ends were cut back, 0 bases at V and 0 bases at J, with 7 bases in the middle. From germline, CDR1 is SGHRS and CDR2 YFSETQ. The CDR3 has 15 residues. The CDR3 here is CASSLGTASNQPQHF. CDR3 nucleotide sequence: TGCGCCAGCAGCTTGGGGACAGCTAGCAATCAGCCCCAGCATTTT. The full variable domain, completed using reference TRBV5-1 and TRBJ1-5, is KAGVTQTPRYLIKTRGQQVTLSCSPISGHRSVSWYQQTPGQGLQFLFEYFSETQRNKGNFPGRFSGRQFSNSRSEMNVSTLELGDSALYLCASSLGTASNQPQHFGDGTRLSIL.

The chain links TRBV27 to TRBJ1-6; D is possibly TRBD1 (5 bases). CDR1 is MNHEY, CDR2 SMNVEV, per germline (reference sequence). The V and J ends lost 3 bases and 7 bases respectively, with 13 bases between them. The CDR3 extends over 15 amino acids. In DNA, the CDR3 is TGTGCCAGCAGTTTTCGGGACGGGGGGAATTCACCCCTCCACTTT. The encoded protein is CASSFRDGGNSPLHF.

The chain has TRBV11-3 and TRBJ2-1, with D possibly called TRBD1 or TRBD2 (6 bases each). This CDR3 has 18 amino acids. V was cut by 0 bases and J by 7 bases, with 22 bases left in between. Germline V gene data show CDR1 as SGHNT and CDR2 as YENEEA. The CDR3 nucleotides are TGTGCCAGCAGCTTAGATCAAGGGGGGTCCAACACGCTTAATGAGCAGTTCTTC. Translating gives CASSLDQGGSNTLNEQFF.

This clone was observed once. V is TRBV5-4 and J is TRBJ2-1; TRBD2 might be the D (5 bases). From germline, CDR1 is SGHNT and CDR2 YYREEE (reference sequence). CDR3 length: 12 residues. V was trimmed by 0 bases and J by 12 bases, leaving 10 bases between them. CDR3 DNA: TGTGCCAGCAGCTTGGGGCCGAGCGGGCAGTTCTTC. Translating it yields CASSLGPSGQFF.

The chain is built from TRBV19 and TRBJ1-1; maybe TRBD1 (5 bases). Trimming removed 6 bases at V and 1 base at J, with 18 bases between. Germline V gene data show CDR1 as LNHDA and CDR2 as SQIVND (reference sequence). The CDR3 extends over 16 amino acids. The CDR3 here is CASSARWGRGNTEAFF. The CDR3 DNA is TGTGCCAGTAGCGCCCGCTGGGGCCGGGGGAACACTGAAGCTTTCTTT.

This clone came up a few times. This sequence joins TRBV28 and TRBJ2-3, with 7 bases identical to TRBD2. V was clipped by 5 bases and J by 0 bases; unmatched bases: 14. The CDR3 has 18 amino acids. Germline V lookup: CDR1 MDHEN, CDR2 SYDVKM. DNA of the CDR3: TGTGCCAGCAGTCCCACCCCTTTAATAGCGGGTAGCACAGATACGCAGTATTTT. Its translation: CASSPTPLIAGSTDTQYF.

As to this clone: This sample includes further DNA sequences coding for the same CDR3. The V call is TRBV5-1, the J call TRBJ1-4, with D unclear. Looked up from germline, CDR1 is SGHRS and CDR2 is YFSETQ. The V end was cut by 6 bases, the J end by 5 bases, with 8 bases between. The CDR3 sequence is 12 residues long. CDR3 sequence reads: CASKDQNEKLFF. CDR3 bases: TGCGCCAGCAAAGACCAAAATGAAAAACTGTTTTTT.

The CDR3 DNA reads as TGTGCCAGCAGCCTACAGGGGGCCAGAGGCTACACCTTC. It is translated as CASSLQGARGYTF. The J gene is TRBJ1-2, the V gene TRBV7-2; 9 nucleotides match TRBD1. V shed 5 bases, J shed 8 bases, and the junction held 6 bases outside the gene matches. Looked up from germline, CDR1 is SGHTA and CDR2 is FQGNSA. The CDR3 consists of 13 residues. Combining the CDR3 with reference TRBV7-2 and TRBJ1-2 gives the whole variable domain GAGVSQSPSNKVTEKGKDVELRCDPISGHTALYWYRQSLGQGLEFLIYFQGNSAPDKSGLPSDRFSAERTGGSVSTLTIQRTQQEDSAVYLCASSLQGARGYTFGSGTRLTVV.

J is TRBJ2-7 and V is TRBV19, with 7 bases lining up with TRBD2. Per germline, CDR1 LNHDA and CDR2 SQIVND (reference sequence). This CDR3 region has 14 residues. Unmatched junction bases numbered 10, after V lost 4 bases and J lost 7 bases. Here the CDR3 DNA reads TGTGCCAGTAGTACCGAACGCCGCGGGGGTGAGCAGTACTTC. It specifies CASSTERRGGEQYF.

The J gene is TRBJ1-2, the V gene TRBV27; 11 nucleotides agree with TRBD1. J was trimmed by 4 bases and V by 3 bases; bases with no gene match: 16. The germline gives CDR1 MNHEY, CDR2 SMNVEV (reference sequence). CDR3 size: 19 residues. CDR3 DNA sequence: TGTGCCAGCAGTTTTGCAACCGGGACAGGGGGAAATGAAGGCTATGGCTACACCTTC. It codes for CASSFATGTGGNEGYGYTF.